Listed below are T cell receptor beta chains from one sample, sequenced in a study of neurological immune-mediated disorders. TCRdb re-analysed the 5' RACE reads in MiXCR, keeping a single row per CDR3 protein. The sample gives tens of thousands of distinct CDR3 sequences, roughly 3.2% of which show up once; over 12% is in the top ten. The specimen sequenced was PBMCs. Every receptor here comes from a woman between 50 and 59 years old with multiple sclerosis. Both conserved end residues are part of each CDR3. The D gene is left open where the match is weak. Clone size is stated in some rows and not others, as once, few, many or a class when expanded.

J | D | size | V | length | DNA | CDR3
TRBJ2-7 | TRBD2 | many | TRBV18 | 16 | TGTGCCAGCTCACCCGGACTAGCGGGAAGCTCCTACGAGCAGTACTTC | CASSPGLAGSSYEQYF
TRBJ1-3 | - | many | TRBV7-2 | 14 | TGTGCCAGCAGCTTATTGATGGCTGGAAACACCATATATTTT | CASSLLMAGNTIYF
TRBJ2-5 | TRBD1 | - | TRBV7-7 | 16 | TGTGCTAGCAGCCCCAAGCAGGGGGCGAAGGCTGAGACCCAGTACTTC | CASSPKQGAKAETQYF
TRBJ2-7 | TRBD1 | many | TRBV7-8 | 15 | TGTGCCAGCAGCTTAGTCGGCAGGGGGCCCTTCGAGCAGTACTTC | CASSLVGRGPFEQYF
TRBJ2-7 | - | many | TRBV19 | 11 | TGTGCCAGTAGTTCCGGGGACGAGCAGTACTTC | CASSSGDEQYF
TRBJ2-5 | TRBD1 | many | TRBV5-6 | 15 | TGTGCCAGCAGCTCCACCGGACAGGCCAGAGAGACCCAGTACTTC | CASSSTGQARETQYF
TRBJ2-3 | - | few | TRBV20-1 | 13 | TGCAGTGCTAGGGGCTGGGGTAGGGATACGCAGTATTTT | CSARGWGRDTQYF
TRBJ2-2 | - | many | TRBV5-1 | 13 | TGCGCCAGCAGCTTCGAGGGGGAGAGGGAGCTGTTTTTT | CASSFEGERELFF
TRBJ2-7 | - | many | TRBV20-1 | 13 | TGCAGTGCTAGTGTAGGATCCATCTACGAGCAGTACTTC | CSASVGSIYEQYF
TRBJ2-7 | TRBD2 | many | TRBV5-1 | 17 | TGCGCCAGCAGCTTGGGACTAGCGGGAAGAGCCTCCTACGAGCAGTACTTC | CASSLGLAGRASYEQYF
TRBJ1-6 | - | many | TRBV12-3/TRBV12-4 | 13 | TGTGCCAGCAGTCCCGGCCTGGGGTCACCCCTCCACTTT | CASSPGLGSPLHF
TRBJ1-2 | - | many | TRBV20-1 | 14 | TGCAGTGCTAGGCGAGAGGGTCGTATGGACGGCTACACCTTC | CSARREGRMDGYTF
TRBJ1-1 | TRBD1 | many | TRBV7-8 | 18 | TGTGCCAGCAGCCCAAGACCCGGGACAGGGGGACACATCTACGAAGCTTTCTTT | CASSPRPGTGGHIYEAFF
TRBJ1-1 | - | many | TRBV18 | 13 | TGTGCCAGCTCATCCTCTTCCCCTCTGCCAGCTTTCTTT | CASSSSSPLPAFF
TRBJ1-3 | - | many | TRBV6-5 | 17 | TGTGCCAGCAGTTACGATCGTACCGGGGGTACCGGAAACACCATATATTTT | CASSYDRTGGTGNTIYF
TRBJ2-7 | - | few | TRBV6-7 | 16 | TGTGCCAGCAGTTACTCACCGGGGATGAGGCCCTACGAGCAGTACTTC | CASSYSPGMRPYEQYF
TRBJ1-2 | TRBD1 | many | TRBV5-1 | 14 | TGCGCCAGCAGCTTGCAACAGGGGTCCCCAGGCTACACCTTC | CASSLQQGSPGYTF
TRBJ2-7 | TRBD2 | many | TRBV7-2 | 18 | TGTGCCAGCAGCCTCTTTTCAGGGACTAGCGTAAGCTCCTACGAGCAGTACTTC | CASSLFSGTSVSSYEQYF
TRBJ1-3 | TRBD1 | many | TRBV7-9 | 16 | TGTGCCAGCAGCTTAGGGTCGACAGGGCCTGGAAACACCATATATTTT | CASSLGSTGPGNTIYF
TRBJ2-5 | - | many | TRBV20-1 | 14 | TGCAGTGCTAGGATCGGGGGGCAGTCGGAGACCCAGTACTTC | CSARIGGQSETQYF
TRBJ1-2 | - | many | TRBV29-1 | 14 | TGCAGCGTCGCTGGGCCCATCGATCTCTATGGCTACACCTTC | CSVAGPIDLYGYTF
TRBJ1-4 | - | many | TRBV10-3 | 13 | TGTGCCATCAGGGGGTCAACTAATGAAAAACTGTTTTTT | CAIRGSTNEKLFF
TRBJ1-2 | - | many | TRBV20-1 | 13 | TGCAGTGCTACCGGGGGATTTAACTATGGCTACACCTTC | CSATGGFNYGYTF
TRBJ2-1 | - | many | TRBV20-1 | 13 | TGCAGTGCTAGAGGGGGGCTAGGGAATGAGCAGTTCTTC | CSARGGLGNEQFF
TRBJ1-1 | - | many | TRBV7-2 | 11 | TGTGCCAGCAGCTCAAAAACTGAAGCTTTCTTT | CASSSKTEAFF
TRBJ2-1 | - | many | TRBV5-6 | 14 | TGTGCCAGCAGCTTAGGCAGGCTATACAATGAGCAGTTCTTC | CASSLGRLYNEQFF
TRBJ2-5 | TRBD1 | few | TRBV11-2 | 15 | TGTGCCAGCAGCCCCGGGACAGGGGTCGGAGAGACCCAGTACTTC | CASSPGTGVGETQYF
TRBJ2-1 | TRBD1 | many | TRBV20-1 | 16 | TGCAGTGTTAGGACAGGGGGCTTTTTAAGGGGCAATGAGCAGTTCTTC | CSVRTGGFLRGNEQFF
TRBJ2-3 | TRBD2 | many | TRBV12-3/TRBV12-4 | 15 | TGTGCCAGCAGATGGCTAGCGGGGCCCAACGGGGTGCAGTATTTT | CASRWLAGPNGVQYF
TRBJ1-1 | - | many | TRBV29-1 | 15 | TGCAGCGAGGCAGGTCTGGGCGGCTTGAACACTGAAGCTTTCTTT | CSEAGLGGLNTEAFF
TRBJ2-3 | TRBD1 | many | TRBV5-1 | 14 | TGCGCCAGCAACACAGGGGAGTCAACAGATACGCAGTATTTT | CASNTGESTDTQYF
TRBJ2-5 | TRBD2 | many | TRBV7-2 | 14 | TGTGCCAGCAGCCCGGGACGGGCCAGCGGGGCCCAGTACTTC | CASSPGRASGAQYF
TRBJ1-4 | - | many | TRBV5-1 | 15 | TGCGCCAGCAGCTTGGCGGGCAGGGGATCTGAAAAACTGTTTTTT | CASSLAGRGSEKLFF
TRBJ1-6 | - | many | TRBV18 | 15 | TGTGCCAGCTCACCACCGTGGAGGGAGAATTCACCCCTCCACTTT | CASSPPWRENSPLHF
TRBJ2-1 | - | - | TRBV13 | 15 | TGTGCCAGCAGCCTTCCCGGGACATCTTACAATGAGCAGTTCTTC | CASSLPGTSYNEQFF
TRBJ2-3 | - | many | TRBV7-2 | 13 | TGTGCCAGCAGCTTAGTAACCGCAGATACGCAGTATTTT | CASSLVTADTQYF
TRBJ2-3 | - | many | TRBV20-1 | 15 | TGCAGTGCTAGAGGAGGGGGGGGTGATTCGGATACGCAGTATTTT | CSARGGGGDSDTQYF
TRBJ1-2 | - | many | TRBV12-3/TRBV12-4 | 13 | TGTGCCAGCAGTTGGGCAGGGAAAGATGGCTACACCTTC | CASSWAGKDGYTF
TRBJ2-1 | - | many | TRBV27 | 17 | TGTGCCAGCAGCCGCCCCCCGTCCGACACCTCCTACAATGAGCAGTTCTTC | CASSRPPSDTSYNEQFF
TRBJ1-1 | TRBD1 | many | TRBV5-5 | 14 | TGTGCCAGCAGCGTCTACAGGGGAAGCACTGAAGCTTTCTTT | CASSVYRGSTEAFF
TRBJ1-4 | - | many | TRBV12-3/TRBV12-4 | 15 | TGTGCCAGCAGTTTTGCCGACGCGGGGAATGAAAAACTGTTTTTT | CASSFADAGNEKLFF
TRBJ2-1 | TRBD2 | many | TRBV7-2 | 16 | TGTGCCAGCAGCTTACTAGCGGGGAGCTCCTACAATGAGCAGTTCTTC | CASSLLAGSSYNEQFF
TRBJ1-5 | - | many | TRBV28 | 14 | TGTGCCAGCAGGTGGACGGTTAGCAATCAGCCCCAGCATTTT | CASRWTVSNQPQHF
TRBJ1-5 | - | many | TRBV20-1 | 16 | TGCAGTGCTAGAGATCACGGCACGGTTAGCAATCAGCCCCAGCATTTT | CSARDHGTVSNQPQHF
TRBJ1-2 | TRBD1 | many | TRBV9 | 15 | TGTGCCAGCACCTCTCCGGCCAGGGGGCCCGGGGGCTACACCTTC | CASTSPARGPGGYTF
TRBJ2-3 | TRBD2 | many | TRBV20-1 | 14 | TGCAGTGCTTCGACTAGCGGGGCCAAAGATACGCAGTATTTT | CSASTSGAKDTQYF
TRBJ2-1 | - | many | TRBV7-9 | 16 | TGTGCCAGCAGCTTAGTGGGGCTACTTTCCTACAATGAGCAGTTCTTC | CASSLVGLLSYNEQFF
TRBJ1-4 | - | many | TRBV20-1 | 16 | TGCAGTGCTAGAGTTCCTATCTCCCGAGGTGGGGAAAAACTGTTTTTT | CSARVPISRGGEKLFF
TRBJ2-1 | TRBD2 | many | TRBV9 | 15 | TGTGCCAGCAGCGTAGTAGCGGGGTCCTACAATGAGCAGTTCTTC | CASSVVAGSYNEQFF